This TCR beta chain was captured by sequencing in a study of identical twins. There are a few counts of this clonotype. TCRdb reprocessed the 5' RACE reads via MiXCR and lists one record per CDR3 protein. The sample holds about 690,000 distinct CDR3 sequences; 6% to 6.5% are singletons and the top ten take about 2%. V lost 1 base and J lost 9; bases outside the gene matches: 11. The CDR3 has 16 residues. CDR1 KGHDR and CDR2 SFDVKD come from the germline V gene. Sample: naive T cells sorted from blood. The chain combines TRBV24-1 with TRBJ2-4; TRBD1 matches 7 bases. The sequence came from a man aged 18 to 29 in good health. CDR3 protein: CATSDLGAGGRVIQYF. In DNA, the CDR3 is TGTGCCACCAGTGATTTAGGCGCAGGGGGTAGGGTCATTCAGTACTTC.